The rows below give T cell receptor beta chains drawn from one sample of a study of low-dose radiotherapy and immunotherapy resistance in tumors. TCRdb processed the reads anew with MiXCR; each CDR3 protein has one entry. Of 35,000 to 50,000 distinct CDR3 sequences in the sample, less than 30% were seen once. This material consisted of PBMCs, taken after low-dose radiotherapy plus immunotherapy. The receptors originated from a male donor with prostate cancer. Each CDR3 is given without its conserved first and last residue. Fields, in order: CDR3 length, V gene, J gene, CDR3 protein.

14	TRBV4-1	TRBJ2-7	ASSQDFGGSSYEQY
13	TRBV7-2	TRBJ2-7	ASSSTSGRAGEQY
12	TRBV4-2	TRBJ2-7	ASSQAAGAYEQY
11	TRBV11-2	TRBJ2-5	ASSFVPRETQY
12	TRBV5-1	TRBJ2-5	ASSLVGGPETQY
12	TRBV20-1	TRBJ2-1	SARSSGLYNEQF
10	TRBV20-1	TRBJ1-3	RADYSGNTIY
11	TRBV19	TRBJ2-4	ASLGFDKNIQY
14	TRBV12-3/TRBV12-4	TRBJ2-3	ASSPLMSGVGDTQY
10	TRBV28	TRBJ2-7	ASSSGGWEQY
12	TRBV7-2	TRBJ2-7	ASSLGGRGHEQY
15	TRBV27	TRBJ2-1	ASSRGLAATSRNEQF
12	TRBV7-9	TRBJ2-1	ASSPAEDYNEQF
12	TRBV27	TRBJ2-1	ASRPSGSDNEQF
13	TRBV5-1	TRBJ2-7	ASSWGQGITYEQY
13	TRBV20-1	TRBJ2-5	SARVGGTAKETQY
18	TRBV7-8	TRBJ2-3	ASRLATGGIAGEGADTQY
13	TRBV5-4	TRBJ2-5	ASSLDRGVGETQY
9	TRBV29-1	TRBJ2-4	SVDYVGIQY
11	TRBV7-9	TRBJ2-5	ASSFRALETQY
12	TRBV28	TRBJ2-1	ASRIELVPNEQF
12	TRBV15	TRBJ1-2	ATRRQGANYGYT
12	TRBV2	TRBJ1-6	ASSYATAGPPLH
11	TRBV21-1	TRBJ1-1	ASRAPGPPYAF
13	TRBV6-1	TRBJ1-1	ASSEAHYQGFEAF
9	TRBV7-2	TRBJ2-2	ASSLGPRLF
14	TRBV15	TRBJ2-3	ATSRGTSGIRDTQY
11	TRBV19	TRBJ2-3	ASRLPRSDTQY
12	TRBV18	TRBJ1-5	ASSVAGITQPQH
14	TRBV6-1	TRBJ2-7	ASSYPRTDQVPEQY
15	TRBV4-1	TRBJ2-6	ASSQDMRGTGANVLT
15	TRBV25-1	TRBJ2-1	ASSPAGRGSPYNEQF
11	TRBV25-1	TRBJ2-5	ASSEQLEETQY
12	TRBV12-3/TRBV12-4	TRBJ2-5	ASSFGTGYETQY
12	TRBV7-9	TRBJ1-6	ASSYGQGGSPLH
16	TRBV7-9	TRBJ2-1	ASTLGVAGGQAYNEQF
12	TRBV2	TRBJ2-5	ASQDRQYQETQY
10	TRBV19	TRBJ1-2	ASSIGQAGYT
14	TRBV9	TRBJ2-2	ASSPGTRGSAGELF
13	TRBV5-6	TRBJ2-1	ASSLWGGPGNEQF
13	TRBV28	TRBJ2-5	ASRIQGKSQETQY
15	TRBV5-1	TRBJ2-7	ASSTGLAALLDYEQY
13	TRBV9	TRBJ1-4	ASSVGGDYNEKLF
11	TRBV12-5	TRBJ1-2	ASAPGHSYGYT
11	TRBV20-1	TRBJ2-7	SAAKTSSYEQY
12	TRBV6-2/TRBV6-3	TRBJ2-5	ASSYDGYQETQY
11	TRBV6-1	TRBJ1-5	ASSESGNQPQH
10	TRBV28	TRBJ1-5	ATRVGSQPQH
11	TRBV5-1	TRBJ1-5	ASSLEGVQPQH
14	TRBV15	TRBJ2-7	ATSRDGPGGIYEQY
19	TRBV11-1	TRBJ2-1	ASSRPRPGLAGAQYSIEQF
10	TRBV29-1	TRBJ1-2	SVEVGLGGYT
11	TRBV6-5	TRBJ2-2	ASRSGGSGELF